Sequencing of this T cell receptor beta chain was carried out in a study of cytomegalovirus exposure and HLA in healthy donors. Study observations and caveats: A later analysis associated 15,000 to 20,000 TCR beta sequences with HLA alleles at a 0.05 false discovery rate. There were 160 or so TCR beta chains listed as cytomegalovirus-associated.

Researchers ran the PCR with 60 Vbeta and 13 Jbeta primers. Study processing details: In a later analysis, some 80 million unique TCR beta chains included roughly 11 million shared by two or more donors. The protocol was immunoSEQ multiplex PCR, while the TCRdb copy is restricted to in-frame clones and leaves out a portion. V and J calls and clone size are as listed in that table; D and trimming were resolved from the DNA. In the table there are approximately 180,000 clones, 75% to 85% of which are singletons. As to this clone: Its target is unknown.

The TCR originated in a woman aged 50 to 60 in good health and CMV-seronegative. Sample: PBMCs.

The CDR3 here is CASSFKVAKQFF. In nucleotides, the CDR3 is TGTGCCAGCAGTTTTAAAGTCGCTAAGCAGTTCTTC. This sequence joins TRBV28 and TRBJ2-1; D unclear. This CDR3 region has 12 residues. Germline-derived CDR1 and CDR2 are MDHEN and SYDVKM. Trimming stripped 3 bases from V and 11 bases from J, with 11 bases between.